This T cell receptor (beta chain) originates from a study of vaccination and CD4 T cells after COVID-19 (dated by TCRdb to 2022 to 2024). Turning to the overall study: The convalescent cohort comprised six males and four females, including two Hispanic individuals, seven Caucasians, two Asians and one multiracial person. Post-COVID blood samples from convalescent patients were collected a median of around 110 days after diagnosis, with a range of 35 to 161 days. The spike-specific CD4+ TCR repertoire was compared before and after mRNA vaccination in approximately ten COVID-19 convalescent patients and a handful of infection-naive healthy vaccine recipients. Post-vaccine blood samples were taken a median of about 77 days after the second vaccine dose, with a range of about 13 to 241 days. Control cultures received a CEFX viral epitope pool as the positive control, an HIV-1 Nef peptide pool as the negative control, or no peptide. Culture stimuli were overlapping spike peptide pools from SARS-CoV-2 and from the common cold coronaviruses HCoV-NL63, HCoV-OC43 and HCoV-229E. Participants received two doses of either the Pfizer-BioNTech BNT162b2 vaccine (n=8) or the Moderna mRNA-1273 vaccine (n=2).

To note about this clonotype: Its antigen remains undetermined. At one end, the junction sequence differs from germline, possibly due to a read error.

The treatment or condition label, read with the paper, signifies: approximately 10-day PBMC culture with coronavirus spike peptide pools or control peptides (ViraFEST assay). To expand antigen-specific T cells with peptide pools and then pick out the expanded clonotypes through TCR sequencing, the study relied on the ViraFEST assay. Negative nucleocapsid antibody tests taken both before and after vaccination confirmed that the healthy vaccine recipients had no prior SARS-CoV-2 infection. Each well held about 1.8 million PBMCs cultured with roughly 10 ug/ml peptide pools in IMDM containing around 4.5% human AB serum and roughly 9 IU/ml IL-2. On days 3 and 7, half of the culture medium was replaced with fresh IL-2-containing medium. After 10 days of culture, CD4+ T cells were isolated by negative selection using the EasySep CD4+ T cell isolation kit. PBMCs were separated from whole blood using Ficoll-Paque Plus gradient centrifugation and then either used fresh or cryopreserved at -140C. Each culture condition was generally run in triplicate wells.

The CDR3, cysteine through phenylalanine, is 19 amino acids long. CDR3 DNA is the only sequence kept; it has 57 bases, read in frame from the first base. The germline V gene (reference sequence) sets CDR1 to MNHEY and CDR2 to SMNVEV. Library prep was done by PCR. TCR sequencing of DNA from cultured CD4+ T cells used the Oncomine TCR Beta short-read assay at the Johns Hopkins FTIC core. Genomic DNA was extracted from the cultured CD4+ T cells with the QIAamp micro DNA kit. The Oncomine TCR Beta libraries from cultured CD4+ T cells were pooled using unique dual indexes and then sequenced on an Illumina iSeq 100. Per the authors' processing: Non-productive sequences were filtered out, and CDR3s that did not start with C, did not end with F or W, or were shorter than 7 amino acids were discarded. Antigen-specific clonotypes were identified using the MANAFEST web application through comparison of peptide-stimulated wells with reference and other culture wells. For a clone to be called positive, the clone needed an FDR below 0.05, an odds ratio above 5, and a productive frequency above 0.1% in at least two of three replicate wells. Cross-reactive clonotypes were defined as significantly expanded in both SARS-CoV-2 spike wells and at least one common cold coronavirus spike condition. Levenshtein distances (stringdist) and unrooted phylogenetic trees (ape) in R version 3.6.1 were used to assess CDR3 homology. TCRdb took the public reads, trimmed them with fastp at Q25, ran MiXCR for clone calling and kept in-frame beta chains. When rows share a CDR3 protein, they turn into one entry using the most common DNA and genes. The V and J calls, along with clone size, are taken from TCRdb and not from the paper's own processing. The sample table holds about 29,000 distinct CDR3 sequences, of which about 60% were seen once. The ten top clones hold roughly a sixth of the sample.

Study-wide conclusions, independent of this receptor: An increase in the median number of SARS-CoV-2-reactive clonotypes from 21 after infection to some 38 after vaccination was observed, but the change was not found to be significant. The number of convalescent patients in the study was relatively small, and the study did not examine early timepoints following natural infection. Of the vaccine-specific clones found in convalescent patients, nearly all (304 of 307) were mono-reactive for SARS-CoV-2 spike instead of being cross-reactive with common cold coronaviruses. In convalescent patients, a median 86.3% of post-vaccine SARS-CoV-2-reactive clones were detected only after vaccination, and vaccine-specific priming was suggested by this finding.

The chain joins TRBV27 to TRBJ2-6; 7 junctional bases match TRBD1. Sequencing used CD4+ T cells from blood, cultured in vitro, obtained after SARS-CoV-2 vaccination. This TCR derives from a human donor who received a COVID-19 vaccine. The sequenced DNA: TGCACCAGCAGTTTATCGGAACGCCCTACAGGGGCTGGGGCCAACGTCCTGACTTTC. It translates to CTSSLSERPTGAGANVLTF.